This T cell receptor (beta chain) stems from a study of identical twins. Germline CDR1 and CDR2: SGHRS and YFSETQ. The CDR3 has 14 residues. MiXCR, applied by TCRdb to the 5' RACE reads, yields one record per CDR3 protein. Among 1,800,000 or so distinct CDR3 sequences, about 32% were seen once, and the ten largest hold roughly 0.3%. In regard to this clonotype: Its ends do not fully match the called genes, so a read error is possible.

The gene calls are TRBV5-1 and TRBJ2-7; 8 nucleotides line up with TRBD1. The end of the DNA fits TRBJ2-5 better, so the J call may be wrong. The specimen sequenced was cord blood. The sequence was obtained from a newborn girl in good health. This chain's CDR3 is CTSSSGTGLETQYF. The CDR3 coding sequence is TGCACCAGCAGTTCCGGGACAGGACTAGAGACCCAGTACTTC.